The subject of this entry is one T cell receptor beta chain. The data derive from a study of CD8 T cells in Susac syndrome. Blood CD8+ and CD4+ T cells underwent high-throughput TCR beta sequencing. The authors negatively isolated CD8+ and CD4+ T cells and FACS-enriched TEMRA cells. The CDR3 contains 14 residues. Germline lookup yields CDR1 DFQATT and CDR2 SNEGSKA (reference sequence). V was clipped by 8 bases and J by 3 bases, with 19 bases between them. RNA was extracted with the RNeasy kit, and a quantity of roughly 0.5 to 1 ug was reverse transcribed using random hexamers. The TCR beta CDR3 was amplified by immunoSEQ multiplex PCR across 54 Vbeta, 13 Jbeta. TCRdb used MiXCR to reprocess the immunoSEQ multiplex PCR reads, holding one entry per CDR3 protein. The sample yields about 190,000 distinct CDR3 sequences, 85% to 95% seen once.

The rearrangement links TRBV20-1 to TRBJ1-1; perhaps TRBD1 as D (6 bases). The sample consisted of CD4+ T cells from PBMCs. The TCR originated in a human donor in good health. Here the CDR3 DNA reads TGCAGTCCCGACCGGGGGCCGAGGGACACTGAAGCTTTCTTT. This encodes CSPDRGPRDTEAFF.